This paragraph covers one T cell receptor beta chain sequence. The antigen is unknown. Drawing of peripheral blood yielded about 9.6 milliliters from each donor. It was with a sample-barcoded 5' primer and a J-beta primer mix that a second PCR of about 7 to 12 cycles was run. All cDNA molecules were each tagged by a template-switch adaptor with 12 random nucleotides. TCRdb re-called the 5' RACE reads through MiXCR, storing one row per CDR3 protein. The sample includes 780,000 or so distinct CDR3 sequences, approximately 55% of them seen just once. The record originates from a study of blood T cells in healthy people across ages. Whole-study findings and limits: More naive CD4+ cells and higher diversity were found in long-lived than in aged donors.

Germline CDR1 is DFQATT and CDR2 is SNEGSKA (reference sequence). The V and J ends lost 4 bases and 0 bases respectively, with 14 bases between them. The CDR3 spans 15 residues. Sequenced: blood. The chain is built from TRBV20-1 and TRBJ2-3; a possible D gene is TRBD2 (6 bases). This receptor was taken from an elderly man in good health. The CDR3 DNA reads TGCAGTGCTACAGATAGCGGCACTAGCACAGATACGCAGTATTTT. This translates into CSATDSGTSTDTQYF.